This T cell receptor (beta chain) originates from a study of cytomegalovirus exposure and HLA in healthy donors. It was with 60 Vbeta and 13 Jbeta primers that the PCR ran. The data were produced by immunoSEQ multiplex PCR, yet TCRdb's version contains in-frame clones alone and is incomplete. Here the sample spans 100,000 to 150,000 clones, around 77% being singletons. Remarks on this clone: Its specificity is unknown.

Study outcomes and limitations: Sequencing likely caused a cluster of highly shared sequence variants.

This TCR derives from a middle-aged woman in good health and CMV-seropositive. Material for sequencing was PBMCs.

The CDR3 DNA follows: TGTGCCAGCAGACTGACTAGCGCTGACGGGGAGCTGTTTTTT. Translation: CASRLTSADGELFF. The chain joins TRBV2 to TRBJ2-2, with 8 bases aligning to TRBD2. Germline assignment: CDR1 SNHLY and CDR2 FYNNEI. The CDR3 consists of 14 residues. The V segment lost 6 bases and the J segment 7 bases; nucleotides outside the gene matches: 7.